This T cell receptor (beta chain) was sequenced in a study of blood T cell repertoires in COVID-19. CDR1 and CDR2 (germline): SQVTM, ANQGSEA. With V trimmed by 4 bases and J by 2 bases, 0 bases remained unmatched. This CDR3 spans 13 amino acids. Some clones are missing from TCRdb's copy, which holds only in-frame ones; the method was immunoSEQ multiplex PCR. The table records 90,000 to 120,000 clones, more than 85% of them present only once. This chain uses TRBV29-1 with TRBJ1-2, with 11 bases aligning to TRBD1. The material sequenced was peripheral blood. The origin of this receptor is a man in his sixties with acute or convalescent COVID-19. The DNA of the CDR3 is TGCAGCGTTGGGACAGGGGGCAACTATGGCTACACCTTC. Translated: CSVGTGGNYGYTF.